Listed below are T cell receptor beta chains from one sample, sequenced in a study of cytotoxic CD8 clonotypes in ibrutinib-treated CLL. Profiling relied on immunoSEQ multiplex PCR, and the TCRdb table lists in-frame clones only, not all of them. The table shows 250,000 to 350,000 clones, with approximately 76% occurring only once. The sequences come from PBMCs, collected at disease progression, from a patient treated with ibrutinib. The receptors come from a human donor with chronic lymphocytic leukemia. The CDR3 runs from the conserved cysteine through the conserved F or W. Fields, in order: V gene, J gene, clone size, D gene, CDR3 protein, CDR3 DNA. D genes are given only for firm matches. The listing skips clone size in some rows; elsewhere it reads once, few, many or a size class.

V gene: TRBV21-1; J gene: TRBJ2-3; clone size: once; D gene: .; CDR3 protein: CASSKGVSRGFRTTDTQYF; CDR3 DNA: TGTGCCAGCAGCAAAGGCGTCTCCAGGGGGTTTCGTACCACAGATACGCAGTATTTT
V gene: TRBV4-1; J gene: TRBJ2-7; clone size: .; D gene: .; CDR3 protein: CASSHRQVDYEQYF; CDR3 DNA: TGCGCCAGCAGCCACCGGCAGGTCGATTACGAGCAGTACTTC
V gene: TRBV6-6; J gene: TRBJ2-2; clone size: .; D gene: .; CDR3 protein: CASSYLVRGGELFF; CDR3 DNA: TGTGCCAGCAGTTACCTAGTGAGAGGCGGGGAGCTGTTTTTT
V gene: TRBV28; J gene: TRBJ2-7; clone size: .; D gene: .; CDR3 protein: CASSYPTRISAWASLDEQYF; CDR3 DNA: TGTGCCAGCAGTTACCCCACCCGGATATCTGCCTGGGCCTCTCTGGACGAGCAGTACTTC
V gene: TRBV6-5; J gene: TRBJ1-1; clone size: .; D gene: .; CDR3 protein: CASMLYPIGDTEAFF; CDR3 DNA: TGTGCCAGCATGCTTTACCCCATCGGGGACACTGAAGCTTTCTTT
V gene: TRBV5-1; J gene: TRBJ2-3; clone size: once; D gene: TRBD1; CDR3 protein: CASSSSGQGYTQYF; CDR3 DNA: TGCGCCAGCAGCTCGTCGGGACAGGGCTATACGCAGTATTTT
V gene: TRBV11-2; J gene: TRBJ1-2; clone size: .; D gene: TRBD1; CDR3 protein: CASSLDGWQGATNYGYTF; CDR3 DNA: TGTGCCAGCAGCTTAGACGGGTGGCAGGGGGCTACTAACTATGGCTACACCTTC
V gene: TRBV11-2; J gene: TRBJ2-3; clone size: .; D gene: .; CDR3 protein: CASSLETQYF; CDR3 DNA: TGTGCCAGCAGCTTAGAGACGCAGTATTTT
V gene: TRBV19; J gene: TRBJ2-1; clone size: .; D gene: TRBD2; CDR3 protein: CASSIGAGVYNEQFF; CDR3 DNA: TGTGCCAGTAGTATAGGAGCGGGGGTTTACAATGAGCAGTTCTTC
V gene: TRBV19; J gene: TRBJ2-1; clone size: .; D gene: TRBD2; CDR3 protein: CASSRGLAYYNEQFF; CDR3 DNA: TGTGCCAGTAGTCGGGGACTAGCATACTACAATGAGCAGTTCTTC
V gene: TRBV11-3; J gene: TRBJ2-1; clone size: .; D gene: TRBD2; CDR3 protein: CASSPTGTTGYNEQFF; CDR3 DNA: TGTGCCAGCAGCCCGACCGGGACTACCGGCTACAATGAGCAGTTCTTC
V gene: TRBV25-1; J gene: TRBJ1-1; clone size: .; D gene: .; CDR3 protein: CASRGFMNTEAFF; CDR3 DNA: TGTGCCAGCAGGGGTTTTATGAACACTGAAGCTTTCTTT
V gene: TRBV7-6; J gene: TRBJ2-7; clone size: .; D gene: .; CDR3 protein: CASSAWDTKYEQYF; CDR3 DNA: TGTGCCAGCAGCGCCTGGGACACCAAGTACGAGCAGTACTTC
V gene: TRBV7-8; J gene: TRBJ1-6; clone size: .; D gene: TRBD1; CDR3 protein: CASSLVPGTGSPLHF; CDR3 DNA: TGTGCCAGCAGCTTAGTACCGGGGACAGGATCGCCCCTCCACTTT
V gene: TRBV5-1; J gene: TRBJ1-1; clone size: .; D gene: TRBD1; CDR3 protein: CASSSYRRTGALKGSEAFF; CDR3 DNA: TGCGCCAGCAGCTCATACCGTAGGACAGGGGCCCTTAAGGGGTCTGAAGCTTTCTTT
V gene: TRBV29-1; J gene: TRBJ2-4; clone size: few; D gene: .; CDR3 protein: CSVRLNKNIQYF; CDR3 DNA: TGCAGCGTTCGGCTGAATAAAAACATTCAGTACTTC
V gene: TRBV7-6; J gene: TRBJ2-2; clone size: few; D gene: TRBD2; CDR3 protein: CASSLSPSGRNTGELFF; CDR3 DNA: TGTGCCAGCAGCTTATCCCCTAGCGGGAGAAATACCGGGGAGCTGTTTTTT
V gene: TRBV5-1; J gene: TRBJ2-2; clone size: .; D gene: .; CDR3 protein: CASSLEGASRAGELFF; CDR3 DNA: TGCGCCAGCAGCTTGGAAGGGGCTAGCAGAGCCGGGGAGCTGTTTTTT
V gene: TRBV6-6; J gene: TRBJ1-2; clone size: few; D gene: .; CDR3 protein: CASSYSSRGEYGYTF; CDR3 DNA: TGTGCCAGCAGTTACTCGAGTCGGGGGGAGTATGGCTACACCTTC
V gene: TRBV5-1; J gene: TRBJ2-1; clone size: .; D gene: TRBD2; CDR3 protein: CASSSEIGTSKFF; CDR3 DNA: TGCGCCAGCAGCTCAGAGATCGGGACTAGCAAGTTCTTC
V gene: TRBV11-2; J gene: TRBJ1-1; clone size: .; D gene: .; CDR3 protein: CASSLAGWNTEAFF; CDR3 DNA: TGTGCCAGCAGCTTAGCCGGGTGGAACACTGAAGCTTTCTTT
V gene: TRBV9; J gene: TRBJ2-2; clone size: few; D gene: .; CDR3 protein: CASSVGPASTGELFF; CDR3 DNA: TGTGCCAGCAGCGTGGGACCGGCGAGCACCGGGGAGCTGTTTTTT
V gene: TRBV27; J gene: TRBJ2-7; clone size: .; D gene: .; CDR3 protein: CASSLSAGDNSYEQYF; CDR3 DNA: TGTGCCAGCAGTTTATCAGCCGGGGACAACTCCTACGAGCAGTACTTC
V gene: TRBV11-2; J gene: TRBJ2-1; clone size: .; D gene: .; CDR3 protein: CASSPERGVYEQFF; CDR3 DNA: TGTGCCAGCAGCCCCGAACGGGGCGTCTATGAGCAGTTCTTC
V gene: TRBV4-3; J gene: TRBJ1-4; clone size: .; D gene: TRBD1; CDR3 protein: CASSHGQGSNEKLFF; CDR3 DNA: TGCGCCAGCAGCCACGGACAGGGGTCGAATGAAAAACTGTTTTTT
V gene: TRBV28; J gene: TRBJ1-4; clone size: .; D gene: .; CDR3 protein: CASSTVSFATNEKLFF; CDR3 DNA: TGTGCCAGCAGTACCGTTTCGTTTGCAACTAATGAAAAACTGTTTTTT
V gene: TRBV19; J gene: TRBJ1-4; clone size: .; D gene: .; CDR3 protein: CASSPPGYEKLFF; CDR3 DNA: TGTGCCAGTAGCCCCCCAGGTTACGAAAAACTGTTTTTT
V gene: TRBV10-3; J gene: TRBJ2-7; clone size: .; D gene: .; CDR3 protein: CAISPTVSPSYEQYF; CDR3 DNA: TGTGCCATCAGCCCAACGGTGAGTCCCTCCTACGAGCAGTACTTC
V gene: TRBV7-3; J gene: TRBJ2-7; clone size: once; D gene: .; CDR3 protein: CASSLGGRGAQYF; CDR3 DNA: TGTGCCAGCAGCTTAGGGGGACGGGGAGCCCAGTACTTC